Below, one T cell receptor beta chain is given with its context. The data derive from a study of cytomegalovirus exposure and HLA in healthy donors. The PCR employed 60 Vbeta primers together with 13 Jbeta primers. Produced via immunoSEQ multiplex PCR; TCRdb's table is partial and in-frame only. The sample yields about 75,000 clones, around 83% seen once. Germline values: CDR1 SQVTM, CDR2 ANQGSEA. The CDR3 is 13 amino acids. The trim removed 6 bases at V and 3 bases at J, leaving 5 bases unmatched. Source material: PBMCs. The V and J genes are TRBV29-1 and TRBJ1-1; 9 nucleotides align to TRBD1. The clonotype originates from a man aged 65-85 years in good health and CMV-seropositive. The CDR3, as DNA: TGCAGCGTCGCGGGACAGGGACACACTGAAGCTTTCTTT. Its translation is CSVAGQGHTEAFF.